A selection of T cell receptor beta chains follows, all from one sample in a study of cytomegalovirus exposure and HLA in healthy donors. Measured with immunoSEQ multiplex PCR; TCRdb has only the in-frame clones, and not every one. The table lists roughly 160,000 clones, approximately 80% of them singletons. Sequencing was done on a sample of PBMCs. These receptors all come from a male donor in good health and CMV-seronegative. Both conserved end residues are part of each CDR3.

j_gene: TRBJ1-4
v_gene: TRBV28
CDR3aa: CASSLPRGNEKLFF

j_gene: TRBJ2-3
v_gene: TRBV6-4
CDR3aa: CASSDNRLDTQYF

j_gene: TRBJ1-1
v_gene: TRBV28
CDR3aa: CASSYQNQDRGMNTEAFF

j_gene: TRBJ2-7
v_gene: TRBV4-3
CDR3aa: CASSQDQAGISYEQYF

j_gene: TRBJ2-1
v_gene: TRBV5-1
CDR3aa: CASSSTSGYNEQFF

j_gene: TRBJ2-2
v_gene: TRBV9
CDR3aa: CASSVVDSGSANTGELFF

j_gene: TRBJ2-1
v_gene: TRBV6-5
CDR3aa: CASSYVGLGNEQFF

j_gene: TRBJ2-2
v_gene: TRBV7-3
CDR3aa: CASSGHRRNGELFF

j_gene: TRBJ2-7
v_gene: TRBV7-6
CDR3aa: CASSLGDRGRYEQYF

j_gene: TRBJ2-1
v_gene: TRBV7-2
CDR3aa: CASSTPGQGPRDEQFF

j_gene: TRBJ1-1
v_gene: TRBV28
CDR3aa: CASSLVGQVNTEAFF

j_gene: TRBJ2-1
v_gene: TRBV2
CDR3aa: CARRPLAASYNEQFF

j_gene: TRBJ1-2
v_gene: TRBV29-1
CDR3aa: CSVLGQRYGYPF

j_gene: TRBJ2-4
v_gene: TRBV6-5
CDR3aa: CASSYSEAAKNIQYF

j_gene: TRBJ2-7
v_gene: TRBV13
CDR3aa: CASSFRYEQYF

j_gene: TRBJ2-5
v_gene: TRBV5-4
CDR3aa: CASSLAGTETQYF

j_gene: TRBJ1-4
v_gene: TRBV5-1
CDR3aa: CASSLTGQATNEKLFF

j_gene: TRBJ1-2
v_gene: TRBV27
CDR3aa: CASSPGQGGGYTF

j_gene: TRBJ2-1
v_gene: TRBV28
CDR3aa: CASSPGGGYNEQFF

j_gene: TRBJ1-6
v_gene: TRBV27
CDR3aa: CASSLLGGRGVSPLHF

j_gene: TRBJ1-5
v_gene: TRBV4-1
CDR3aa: CASSQETGRDQPQHF

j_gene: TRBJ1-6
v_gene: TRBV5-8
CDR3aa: CASSLEGADNSPLHF

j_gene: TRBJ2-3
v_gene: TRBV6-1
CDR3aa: CASRTSGRAKDTQYF

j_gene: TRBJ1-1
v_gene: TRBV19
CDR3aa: CASRRAYRNTEAFF

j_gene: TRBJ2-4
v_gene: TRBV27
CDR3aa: CASSLSLLAKNIQYF

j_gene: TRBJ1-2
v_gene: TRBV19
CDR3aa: CASSIGTGVSNYGYTF

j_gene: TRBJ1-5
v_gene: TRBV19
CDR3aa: CASSTGPYQPQHF

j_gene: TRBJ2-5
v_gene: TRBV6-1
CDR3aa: CASSGFTSGRPHRETQYF

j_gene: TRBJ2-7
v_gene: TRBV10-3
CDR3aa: CAIKEEAAYEQYF